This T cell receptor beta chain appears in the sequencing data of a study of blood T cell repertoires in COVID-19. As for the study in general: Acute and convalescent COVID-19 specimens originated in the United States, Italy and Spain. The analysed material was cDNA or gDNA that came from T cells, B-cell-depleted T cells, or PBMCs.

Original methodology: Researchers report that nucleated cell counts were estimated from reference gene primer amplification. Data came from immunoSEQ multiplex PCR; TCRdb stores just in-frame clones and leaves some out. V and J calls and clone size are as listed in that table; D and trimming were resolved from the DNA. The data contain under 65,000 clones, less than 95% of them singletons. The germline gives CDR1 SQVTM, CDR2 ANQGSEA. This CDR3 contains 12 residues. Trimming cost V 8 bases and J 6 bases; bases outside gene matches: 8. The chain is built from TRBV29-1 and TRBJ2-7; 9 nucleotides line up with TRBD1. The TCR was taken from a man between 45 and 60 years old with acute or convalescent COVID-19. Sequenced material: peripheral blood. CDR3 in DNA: TGCAGCCTACAGGGGGCAGGGGGCGAGCAGTACTTC. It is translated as CSLQGAGGEQYF.